The clone carrying this TCR beta chain was seen ten or more times. Its matching antigen is unknown. The record originates from a study of T cell repertoires in cytomegalovirus infection. Study-wide background: Both CMV infection and a matching HLA type were indicated by public TCR beta signatures. Study-wide results and limits: Summed frequency of public TCR beta families distinguished CMV carriers with the relevant HLA. There were HLA-C-restricted CMV-specific TCR beta clonotypes dominating the ex vivo response.

TCRdb used MiXCR to reprocess the reads, holding one entry per CDR3 protein. The sample lists fewer than 250,000 distinct CDR3 sequences; about 12% were seen once. This TCR derives from a human donor in good health (CMV status not recorded). Some clones in this sample may be carry-over from other donors' samples. Sequencing was carried out using PBMCs.

The CDR3 protein is CASSLGGGGGQETQYF. The CDR3 DNA reads as TGTGCCAGCAGCTTAGGAGGAGGGGGGGGTCAAGAGACCCAGTACTTC. The V call is TRBV7-2, the J call TRBJ2-5, with D perhaps TRBD2 (7 bases). Per germline, CDR1 SGHTA and CDR2 FQGNSA. The CDR3 consists of 16 residues. V was pared by 1 base and J by 2 bases, with 14 bases between.